This entry concerns a single TCR beta chain. This clone was counted a few times. It lacks a known antigen. No base quality information exists; no much larger clone differs at one position. PBMCs were isolated by density centrifugation and stained for CD3, CD4 and CD8, and CD4+ and CD8+ T cells were sorted on a FACSAria. Unaffected controls provided scalp biopsies and blood samples. This entry belongs to a study of CD8+ T cells in alopecia areata (dated by TCRdb to the late 2010s). Study-wide context: The study used high-throughput TCRbeta sequencing to examine T cell clonal expansion in alopecia areata, in both the C3H/HeJ mouse model and human patients. TCRbeta CDR3 regions were amplified by immunoSEQ multiplex PCR with 35 Vbeta forward and 13 Jbeta reverse primers. RNA was extracted with the PAXgene miRNA kit for fixed scalp, the miRNeasy kit for PBMCs, and the RNeasy kit for mouse skin. On the human side, TCRbeta sequencing was run on scalp tissue and on sorted CD4+ and CD8+ peripheral blood T cells from healthy controls and from alopecia areata patients with either patchy or totalis/universalis disease. Clonality in the scalp was compared among normal scalp (n=4), patchy alopecia areata scalp (n=8), and alopecia totalis/universalis scalp (n=8).

Receptor libraries were prepared by the immunoSEQ multiplex PCR assay. RNA was extracted from all samples and reverse transcribed into cDNA as template for TCR sequencing. First-strand cDNA was synthesized with SuperScript III using a 2:1 mix of oligo-dT and random hexamers. Amplification bias was assessed with a synthetic immune receptor repertoire, and residual bias was removed computationally. The authors processed their data as follows. Raw reads were preprocessed for error removal, and CDR3 was defined according to IMGT conventions as running from the conserved cysteine to phenylalanine. Clonality was calculated as 1 minus Shannon entropy normalized by log2 of the number of productive unique TCRs. Whether each scalp clone was CD4 or CD8 was inferred by checking scalp TCRbeta sequences against the CD4 and CD8 repertoires from sorted blood. This is the immuneACCESS table as TCRdb keeps it, with only in-frame sequences that have V and J called. A part of the clones is gone; compared with another copy, unresolved V genes explain less than half, and the rest is unexplained. V and J calls and clone size follow that table, whereas D and trimming were derived from the DNA. This sample holds about 120,000 clones; about 60% were observed only once. Around 3% of the sample is taken by the ten largest.

General findings and caveats noted by the study authors: Compared with normal scalp, lesional scalp had higher clonality and more expanded CD8+ clones, particularly in alopecia totalis/universalis, a pattern that suggests antigenic drive. Unlike mouse skin, where gammadelta T cells dominate, normal human skin contains resident alphabeta T cells that get sequenced too, which complicates analysis of the scalp TCR repertoire. Shared TCR sequences between patients were less evident than in mice, which may be partly attributable to HLA diversity in the patient population.

The germline V gene encodes CDR1 SNHLY and CDR2 FYNNEI. From the cysteine up to the phenylalanine, the CDR3 has a length of 13 residues. CDR3 DNA is the only sequence kept; it has 39 bases, read in frame from the first base. At the junction V is shortened by 7 bases and J by 3 bases, with 10 bases in between. The rearrangement joined TRBV2 to TRBJ1-5; a weak D assignment points to TRBD1 (6 bases agree). This sequence originates from a human donor in good health. The source material was CD4+ T cells sorted from blood. CDR3 loop: CASNRDYNQPQHF. The sequence in DNA is TGTGCCAGCAACAGGGACTACAATCAGCCCCAGCATTTT.